Here is one T cell receptor beta chain with its context. Its specificity is not known. This record comes from a study of cytomegalovirus exposure and HLA in healthy donors. Whole-study findings and limits: Among TCR sequences, most were rare, though some public TCRs appeared in many donors. Later analysis identified about 17,000 TCR beta sequences associated with HLA alleles, using a false discovery rate threshold of 0.05.

With 5 bases clipped from V and 8 bases from J, the junction kept 12 bases outside the gene matches. From germline, CDR1 is SGHTA and CDR2 FQGTGA. The CDR3 extends over 18 amino acids. PCR involved 60 Vbeta and 13 Jbeta primers. Sequencing used immunoSEQ multiplex PCR; TCRdb keeps in-frame clones, though not all of them. Here the sample spans hundreds of thousands of clones, around 76% being singletons. This chain connects TRBV7-3 to TRBJ2-1; 16 nucleotides agree with TRBD2. Sequencing used PBMCs. The TCR was taken from a man aged 40-55 years in good health and CMV-seropositive. The CDR3 DNA sequence: TGTGCCAGCAGCCCGGGACTAGCGGGAGGGCCGTGGTCCGATGAGCAGTTCTTC. Its protein product is CASSPGLAGGPWSDEQFF.